Listed below are T cell receptor beta chains from one sample, sequenced in a study of cytotoxic CD8 clonotypes in ibrutinib-treated CLL. Method: immunoSEQ multiplex PCR; TCRdb's copy keeps in-frame clones and lacks some. The data hold roughly 330,000 clones, with 67% observed a single time. Source: PBMCs, taken after 36 months of ibrutinib treatment. These receptors came from a human donor with chronic lymphocytic leukemia. CDR3s include the opening cysteine and the closing phenylalanine or tryptophan. D genes are given only for firm matches. Size is omitted from some rows. Given values are once, few, many or a class for expanded clones.

J | size | D | V | CDR3 | DNA
TRBJ2-5 | NA | TRBD1 | TRBV28 | CASSKGARTQYF | TGTGCCAGCAGTAAGGGGGCCAGGACCCAGTACTTC
TRBJ2-2 | NA | NA | TRBV5-1 | CASSLTTQEGELFF | TGCGCCAGCAGCTTGACAACTCAGGAGGGGGAGCTGTTTTTT
TRBJ1-4 | NA | NA | TRBV6-1 | CASSPQGVNHEKLFF | TGTGCCAGCAGTCCCCAAGGGGTGAATCATGAAAAACTGTTTTTT
TRBJ1-1 | few | NA | TRBV19 | CASSIGMNTEAFF | TGTGCCAGTAGTATAGGGATGAACACTGAAGCTTTCTTT
TRBJ2-6 | once | NA | TRBV25-1 | CASSEFRSGANVLTF | TGTGCCAGCAGTGAATTTCGGAGTGGGGCCAACGTCCTGACTTTC
TRBJ2-1 | NA | TRBD2 | TRBV19 | CASSSGRSYNEQFF | TGTGCCAGTAGTAGCGGGAGGTCCTACAATGAGCAGTTCTTC
TRBJ1-3 | NA | NA | TRBV18 | CASSRAGAVSGNTIYF | TGTGCCAGCTCACGGGCAGGGGCAGTCTCTGGAAACACCATATATTTT
TRBJ2-6 | NA | TRBD1 | TRBV5-6 | CASSPSNRGWANVLTF | TGTGCCAGCAGCCCAAGCAACAGGGGCTGGGCCAACGTCCTGACTTTC
TRBJ2-3 | NA | NA | TRBV5-8 | CASRRTDTQYF | TGTGCCAGCCGTCGCACAGATACGCAGTATTTT
TRBJ1-5 | once | NA | TRBV4-3 | CASSRVEGDLNQPQHF | TGCGCCAGCAGCCGAGTTGAGGGGGATTTAAATCAGCCCCAGCATTTT
TRBJ2-7 | few | NA | TRBV7-9 | CASSWGREQYF | TGTGCCAGCAGCTGGGGGCGCGAGCAGTACTTC
TRBJ2-1 | NA | NA | TRBV5-8 | CASSLLGNNEQFF | TGTGCCAGCAGCTTGCTAGGAAACAATGAGCAGTTCTTC
TRBJ2-7 | NA | TRBD1 | TRBV9 | CASSRRGQGHEQYF | TGTGCCAGCAGCCGGAGGGGACAGGGCCACGAGCAGTACTTC
TRBJ2-7 | NA | NA | TRBV10-3 | CAISEAEQSFLYDRYEQYF | TGTGCCATCAGTGAGGCGGAACAGAGCTTTCTCTACGATAGGTACGAGCAGTACTTC
TRBJ2-7 | many | NA | TRBV2 | CASSEIGSEAYEQYF | TGTGCCAGCAGTGAAATTGGGTCCGAAGCCTACGAGCAGTACTTC
TRBJ1-2 | few | NA | TRBV5-5 | CASSEIQGRGYTF | TGTGCCAGCAGCGAGATCCAGGGAAGGGGCTACACCTTC
TRBJ2-3 | NA | NA | TRBV5-1 | CASSLELRTDTQYF | TGCGCCAGCAGCTTGGAGCTCCGCACAGATACGCAGTATTTT
TRBJ1-6 | NA | NA | TRBV18 | CASSPEGYNSPLHF | TGTGCCAGCTCCCCTGAGGGATATAATTCACCCCTCCACTTT
TRBJ2-2 | NA | NA | TRBV10-3 | CAISDYPGDTGELFF | TGTGCCATCAGTGATTACCCAGGAGACACCGGGGAGCTGTTTTTT
TRBJ2-1 | NA | NA | TRBV9 | CASSVARADSEQFF | TGTGCCAGCAGCGTAGCTCGAGCAGATAGTGAGCAGTTCTTC
TRBJ2-2 | NA | NA | TRBV11-2 | CASSPRPGELFF | TGTGCCAGCAGCCCTCGGCCCGGGGAGCTGTTTTTT
TRBJ1-1 | NA | NA | TRBV7-9 | CASSLGLTTEAFF | TGTGCCAGCAGCTTAGGGTTAACGACTGAAGCTTTCTTT
TRBJ2-3 | NA | TRBD1 | TRBV6-4 | CASSTSGQGPDTQYF | TGTGCCAGCAGTACATCGGGACAGGGACCAGATACGCAGTATTTT
TRBJ2-5 | NA | NA | TRBV11-1 | CASSLAPGGSQETQYF | TGTGCCAGCAGCTTAGCCCCCGGGGGCTCCCAAGAGACCCAGTACTTC
TRBJ1-1 | once | NA | TRBV19 | CASSIMAGRAKREAFF | TGTGCCAGTAGTATCATGGCAGGGCGGGCAAAAAGGGAAGCTTTCTTT
TRBJ2-5 | NA | TRBD1 | TRBV18 | CASSPRGGTARETQYF | TGTGCCAGCTCCCCAAGAGGTGGGACAGCTAGGGAGACCCAGTACTTC
TRBJ2-5 | NA | NA | TRBV5-1 | CASSLQAGYQETQYF | TGCGCCAGCAGCTTGCAAGCAGGCTACCAAGAGACCCAGTACTTC
TRBJ1-1 | NA | NA | TRBV28 | CASSFGRTWAFF | TGTGCCAGCAGTTTTGGGAGAACGTGGGCTTTCTTT
TRBJ1-5 | few | TRBD1 | TRBV4-1 | CASSQDDRESQPQHF | TGCGCCAGCAGCCAAGATGACAGGGAGAGTCAGCCCCAGCATTTT
TRBJ2-5 | NA | NA | TRBV15 | CATSRGEFQETQYF | TGTGCCACCAGCAGGGGGGAATTCCAAGAGACCCAGTACTTC
TRBJ1-2 | NA | NA | TRBV28 | CASSRNSGAGGYTF | TGTGCCAGCAGCCGCAACTCTGGGGCGGGAGGCTACACCTTC
TRBJ2-3 | NA | NA | TRBV6-1 | CASSDSLAAGADTQYF | TGTGCCAGCAGTGATTCCCTAGCAGCGGGTGCAGATACGCAGTATTTT
TRBJ2-7 | NA | NA | TRBV29-1 | CSVGSLAGEQYF | TGCAGCGTTGGGTCTCTAGCTGGCGAGCAGTACTTC
TRBJ1-4 | NA | TRBD1 | TRBV6-5 | CASTSGGGREKLFF | TGTGCCAGCACCTCAGGGGGCGGAAGAGAAAAACTGTTTTTT
TRBJ2-7 | once | TRBD1 | TRBV19 | CASSIEGGPYEQYF | TGTGCCAGTAGTATAGAAGGGGGCCCCTACGAGCAGTACTTC
TRBJ2-1 | NA | TRBD1 | TRBV4-1 | CASSQDPGQGDNEQFF | TGCGCCAGCAGCCAAGATCCCGGACAGGGGGACAATGAGCAGTTCTTC
TRBJ2-3 | NA | NA | TRBV19 | CASSASRLSDTQYF | TGTGCCAGTAGTGCTAGCAGGTTGTCAGATACGCAGTATTTT
TRBJ2-7 | NA | TRBD2 | TRBV7-3 | CASSLNAGADEQYF | TGTGCCAGCAGCTTAAATGCGGGAGCGGACGAGCAGTACTTC
TRBJ2-7 | NA | TRBD2 | TRBV7-9 | CASSTPGTSVRLYF | TGTGCCAGCAGCACCCCCGGGACTAGCGTTCGGTTGTACTTC
TRBJ2-7 | NA | TRBD1 | TRBV5-4 | CASSLPGTGGDEQYF | TGTGCCAGCAGCTTGCCGGGGACAGGGGGCGACGAGCAGTACTTC
TRBJ1-6 | NA | NA | TRBV5-4 | CASSLSSGRATNSPLHF | TGTGCCAGCAGCTTATCGTCCGGCAGGGCAACCAATTCACCCCTCCACTTT
TRBJ1-1 | NA | NA | TRBV11-2 | CASSLSRVTMNTEAFF | TGTGCCAGCAGCTTATCAAGGGTTACCATGAACACTGAAGCTTTCTTT
TRBJ2-7 | few | NA | TRBV7-2 | CASSLVSGSYEQYF | TGTGCCAGCAGCTTAGTCTCGGGGTCCTACGAGCAGTACTTC
TRBJ2-7 | NA | TRBD1 | TRBV7-3 | CASSPTGTGIYEQYF | TGTGCCAGCAGCCCGACCGGGACAGGGATATACGAGCAGTACTTC
TRBJ1-5 | NA | NA | TRBV5-8 | CASSLRGIINQPQHF | TGTGCCAGCAGCTTGAGAGGGATCATCAATCAGCCCCAGCATTTT
TRBJ1-3 | NA | NA | TRBV7-2 | CASSPTTRDVSGNTIYF | TGTGCCAGCAGCCCAACGACACGGGACGTCTCTGGAAACACCATATATTTT
TRBJ1-5 | few | NA | TRBV19 | CASRAPGSVLNQPQHF | TGTGCCAGTAGGGCCCCGGGGTCGGTCCTAAATCAGCCCCAGCATTTT
TRBJ2-7 | once | NA | TRBV6-6 | CASSYPQGEQYF | TGTGCCAGCAGTTATCCCCAGGGCGAGCAGTACTTC
TRBJ2-7 | NA | TRBD2 | TRBV13 | CASSKGLAGTPYEQYF | TGTGCCAGCAGCAAAGGACTAGCGGGAACCCCCTACGAGCAGTACTTC
TRBJ1-2 | NA | TRBD1 | TRBV9 | CASSVGQGLPTNYGYTF | TGTGCCAGCAGCGTGGGACAGGGATTACCTACTAACTATGGCTACACCTTC
TRBJ2-1 | few | NA | TRBV6-5 | CASSSTNEQFF | TGTGCCAGCAGTTCCACAAATGAGCAGTTCTTC
TRBJ2-7 | NA | TRBD1 | TRBV5-1 | CASSKDRADEQYF | TGCGCCAGCAGCAAGGACAGGGCGGACGAGCAGTACTTC
TRBJ1-6 | NA | TRBD1 | TRBV11-2 | CASSHRGSDSPLHF | TGTGCCAGCAGCCACAGGGGGAGTGATTCACCCCTCCACTTT
TRBJ2-1 | once | TRBD1 | TRBV7-9 | CASSLPKDRVNEQFF | TGTGCCAGCAGCTTACCAAAGGACAGGGTCAATGAGCAGTTCTTC
TRBJ2-6 | NA | NA | TRBV23-1 | CAGGHILGGANVLTF | TGCGCAGGGGGACACATCCTCGGTGGGGCCAACGTCCTGACTTTC
TRBJ1-4 | few | NA | TRBV5-1 | CASSLGLRGRGDEVF | TGCGCCAGCAGCTTGGGACTGAGGGGTCGGGGGGACGAGGTTTTT